A single T cell receptor beta chain is shown here with its context. Its target is not known. The data were taken from a study of radiotherapy plus CTLA-4 blockade in lung cancer. Study as a whole: Objective responses were documented in around 19% of patients, with disease control in 31%. Overall study results and limits: The study found tumor-derived TCR clones expanded in blood after radiotherapy plus ipilimumab.

The V gene end was trimmed by 3 bases and the J gene end by 2 bases; junction bases not matched to a gene: 3. Germline CDR1 is MNHEY and CDR2 is SMNVEV (reference sequence). This CDR3 region has 15 residues. Sequencing used immunoSEQ multiplex PCR; TCRdb keeps in-frame clones, though not all of them. The data show about 98,000 clones, 80% to 85% seen once. Sequencing was performed on peripheral blood, taken from a patient treated with radiotherapy plus ipilimumab. The rearrangement links TRBV27 to TRBJ2-7; TRBD1 aligns across 11 bases. This clonotype was obtained from a human donor with non-small cell lung cancer who had a partial response to radiotherapy plus ipilimumab. The CDR3 bases are TGTGCCAGCAGTTTGGGGACAGGGGGAACCTACGAGCAGTACTTC. Translated, it gives CASSLGTGGTYEQYF.